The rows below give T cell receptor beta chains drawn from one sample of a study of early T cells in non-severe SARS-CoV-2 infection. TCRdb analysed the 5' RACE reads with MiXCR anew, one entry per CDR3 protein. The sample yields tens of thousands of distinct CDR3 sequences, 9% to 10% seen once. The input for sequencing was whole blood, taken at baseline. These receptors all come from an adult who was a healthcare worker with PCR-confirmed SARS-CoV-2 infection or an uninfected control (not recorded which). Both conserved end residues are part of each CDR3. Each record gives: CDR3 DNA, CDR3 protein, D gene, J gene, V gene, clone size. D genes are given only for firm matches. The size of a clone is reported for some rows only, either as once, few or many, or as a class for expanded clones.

cdr3_nt: TGTGCCAGCAGCGTATTAGAGGGGATAGGCCCTGGGGCCAACGTCCTGACTTTC; cdr3_aa: CASSVLEGIGPGANVLTF; d_call: -; j_call: TRBJ2-6; v_call: TRBV9; clone_size: -
cdr3_nt: TGTGCCAGCAGTCCCCGGACTAGCGGGATAACCTACAATGAGCAGTTCTTC; cdr3_aa: CASSPRTSGITYNEQFF; d_call: TRBD2; j_call: TRBJ2-1; v_call: TRBV27; clone_size: few
cdr3_nt: TGCGCCAGCAGCCAAGGTGTGGGCACAGATACGCAGTATTTT; cdr3_aa: CASSQGVGTDTQYF; d_call: -; j_call: TRBJ2-3; v_call: TRBV4-3; clone_size: many
cdr3_nt: TGTGCCAGCAGCCAATTGCCCGACAGTGAAGCTTTCTTT; cdr3_aa: CASSQLPDSEAFF; d_call: -; j_call: TRBJ1-1; v_call: TRBV3-1; clone_size: many
cdr3_nt: TGTGCCAGTAGTACGAGGGAGATTTACAATGAGCAGTTCTTC; cdr3_aa: CASSTREIYNEQFF; d_call: -; j_call: TRBJ2-1; v_call: TRBV19; clone_size: -
cdr3_nt: TGTGCCAGCAGCTTAGGACTAGCGGGAGGCCCAGGCTACAATGAGCAGTTCTTC; cdr3_aa: CASSLGLAGGPGYNEQFF; d_call: TRBD2; j_call: TRBJ2-1; v_call: TRBV7-6; clone_size: many
cdr3_nt: TGTGCCAGTACCGCTATGGGGGGTCAGCCCCAGCATTTT; cdr3_aa: CASTAMGGQPQHF; d_call: -; j_call: TRBJ1-5; v_call: TRBV19; clone_size: -
cdr3_nt: TGCAGTGCTAGAGATGGGAGCGGGAGGTATATCAATGAGCAGTTCTTC; cdr3_aa: CSARDGSGRYINEQFF; d_call: TRBD2; j_call: TRBJ2-1; v_call: TRBV20-1; clone_size: -
cdr3_nt: TGTGCCAACAGTATCAGGACCTCCCACAATGAGCAGTTCTTC; cdr3_aa: CANSIRTSHNEQFF; d_call: -; j_call: TRBJ2-1; v_call: TRBV27; clone_size: -
cdr3_nt: TGTGCCAGCAGCTCAGTAGGGCCGCGCGATGAGCAGTTCTTC; cdr3_aa: CASSSVGPRDEQFF; d_call: -; j_call: TRBJ2-1; v_call: TRBV5-8; clone_size: few
cdr3_nt: TGTGCCAGCAGTCCTCTCGAACTAGCGGGAGGGAGGTCTGAGCAGTTCTTC; cdr3_aa: CASSPLELAGGRSEQFF; d_call: TRBD2; j_call: TRBJ2-1; v_call: TRBV28; clone_size: few
cdr3_nt: TGTGCCAGCAGCGTAGCCGTCGGCCCGCCACTCAATGAGCAGTTCTTC; cdr3_aa: CASSVAVGPPLNEQFF; d_call: -; j_call: TRBJ2-1; v_call: TRBV9; clone_size: many
cdr3_nt: TGTGCCAGCAGAGGAGCCGGGCGGCCGTACTTC; cdr3_aa: CASRGAGRPYF; d_call: -; j_call: TRBJ2-4; v_call: TRBV28; clone_size: -
cdr3_nt: TGTGCCAGCAGTCCCGCCCAGGGGGGGAGGTCACCCCTCCACTTT; cdr3_aa: CASSPAQGGRSPLHF; d_call: TRBD1; j_call: TRBJ1-6; v_call: TRBV28; clone_size: many
cdr3_nt: TGTGCCAGCAGCTCGAACCGACAGGGACACTACGAGCAGTACTTC; cdr3_aa: CASSSNRQGHYEQYF; d_call: TRBD1; j_call: TRBJ2-7; v_call: TRBV11-1; clone_size: -
cdr3_nt: TGTGCCAGCAGTCCGACTAGCGGGAGGGGGGACATTCAGTACTTC; cdr3_aa: CASSPTSGRGDIQYF; d_call: TRBD2; j_call: TRBJ2-4; v_call: TRBV6-1; clone_size: many
cdr3_nt: TGTGCCAGCAGCCGGACAGCATACGAGCAGTACTTC; cdr3_aa: CASSRTAYEQYF; d_call: -; j_call: TRBJ2-7; v_call: TRBV12-3/TRBV12-4; clone_size: -
cdr3_nt: TGTGCCAGCTCACCAGGGGCTAACTATGGCTACACCTTC; cdr3_aa: CASSPGANYGYTF; d_call: -; j_call: TRBJ1-2; v_call: TRBV18; clone_size: many
cdr3_nt: TGCGCCAGCAGTGAGTCGGGCGGTTGGGCAGATACGCAGTATTTT; cdr3_aa: CASSESGGWADTQYF; d_call: -; j_call: TRBJ2-3; v_call: TRBV10-2; clone_size: few
cdr3_nt: TGTGCCAGCAGCCACGCTATTACAGGGGGCGTCGAAAAACTGTTTTTT; cdr3_aa: CASSHAITGGVEKLFF; d_call: TRBD1; j_call: TRBJ1-4; v_call: TRBV6-5; clone_size: -